The clone carrying this T cell receptor (beta chain) has just one count. Its target is not known. These donors, healthy bone marrow donors, were studied. 13 Jbeta primers and 60 Vbeta primers were used for the PCR. Assay used: immunoSEQ multiplex PCR; TCRdb lists only in-frame clones, some missing. The table shows approximately 150,000 clones, with approximately 84% occurring only once. This sample was taken from a study of cytomegalovirus exposure and HLA in healthy donors. Whole-study results and caveats: In vitro confirmation showed a few CMV-associated chains to be CMV antigen specific. Reports indicate that TCR beta sequences accurately predicted the HLA-A and HLA-B alleles of most subjects. The records held CMV serostatus as the only immune exposure information.

The CDR3 contains 13 residues. CDR1 is MDHEN, CDR2 SYDVKM, per germline. Trimming removed 6 bases at V and 2 bases at J, with 11 bases between. The chain combines TRBV28 with TRBJ2-7; D might be TRBD1 (6 bases). The sample was PBMCs. This clonotype was obtained from a woman aged 55 to 70 in good health and CMV-seropositive. DNA for the CDR3: TGTGCCAGCAGGGAGCGACAGGCCTACGAGCAGTACTTC. Amino acids: CASRERQAYEQYF.